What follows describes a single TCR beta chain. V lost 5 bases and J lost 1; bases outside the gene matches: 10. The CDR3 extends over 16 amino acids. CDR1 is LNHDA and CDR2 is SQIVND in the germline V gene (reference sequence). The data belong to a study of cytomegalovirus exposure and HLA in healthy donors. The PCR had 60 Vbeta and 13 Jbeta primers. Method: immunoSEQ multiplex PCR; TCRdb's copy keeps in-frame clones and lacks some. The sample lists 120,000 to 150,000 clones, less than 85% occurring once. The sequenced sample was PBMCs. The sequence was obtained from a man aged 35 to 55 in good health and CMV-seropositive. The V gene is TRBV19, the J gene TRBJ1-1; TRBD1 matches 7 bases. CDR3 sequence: CASSPNRGSGNTEAFF. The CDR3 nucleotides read TGTGCCAGTAGTCCCAACAGGGGTTCAGGGAACACTGAAGCTTTCTTT.